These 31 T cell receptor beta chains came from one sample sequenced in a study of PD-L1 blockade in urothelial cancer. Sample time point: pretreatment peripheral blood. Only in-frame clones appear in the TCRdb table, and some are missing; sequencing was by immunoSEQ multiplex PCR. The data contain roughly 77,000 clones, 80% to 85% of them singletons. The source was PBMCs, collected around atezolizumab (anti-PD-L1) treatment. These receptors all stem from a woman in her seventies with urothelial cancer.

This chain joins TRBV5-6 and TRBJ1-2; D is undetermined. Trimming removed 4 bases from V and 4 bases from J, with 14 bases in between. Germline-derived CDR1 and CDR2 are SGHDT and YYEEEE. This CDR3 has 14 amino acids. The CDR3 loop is CASSPGRIAYGYTF. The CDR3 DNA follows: TGTGCCAGCAGCCCTGGCAGGATCGCCTATGGCTACACCTTC. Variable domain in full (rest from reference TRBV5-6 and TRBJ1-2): DAGVTQSPTHLIKTRGQQVTLRCSPKSGHDTVSWYQQALGQGPQFIFQYYEEEERQRGNFPDRFSGHQFPNYSSELNVNALLLGDSALYLCASSPGRIAYGYTFGSGTRLTVV.

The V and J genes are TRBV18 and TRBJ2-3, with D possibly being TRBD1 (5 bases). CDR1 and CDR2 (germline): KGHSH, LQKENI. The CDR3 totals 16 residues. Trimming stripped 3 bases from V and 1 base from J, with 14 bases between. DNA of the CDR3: TGTGCCAGCTCACCTACAATTGGCAGGGGCACAGATACGCAGTATTTT. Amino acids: CASSPTIGRGTDTQYF. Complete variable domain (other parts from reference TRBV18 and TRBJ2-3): NAGVMQNPRHLVRRRGQEARLRCSPMKGHSHVYWYRQLPEEGLKFMVYLQKENIIDESGMPKERFSAEFPKEGPSILRIQQVVRGDSAAYFCASSPTIGRGTDTQYFGPGTRLTVL.

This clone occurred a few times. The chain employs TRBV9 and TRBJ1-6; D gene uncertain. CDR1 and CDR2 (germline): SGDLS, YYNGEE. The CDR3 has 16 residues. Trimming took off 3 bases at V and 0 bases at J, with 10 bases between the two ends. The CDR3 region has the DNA TGTGCCAGCAGCGCCTTACAGAGCTCCTATAATTCACCCCTCCACTTT. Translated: CASSALQSSYNSPLHF.

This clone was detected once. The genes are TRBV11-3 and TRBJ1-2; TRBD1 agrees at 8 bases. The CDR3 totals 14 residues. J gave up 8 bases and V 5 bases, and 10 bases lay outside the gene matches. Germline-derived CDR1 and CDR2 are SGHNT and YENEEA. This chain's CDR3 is CASSRGTGREGYTF. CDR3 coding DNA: TGTGCCAGCAGCCGCGGGACAGGAAGGGAAGGCTACACCTTC.

The DNA of the CDR3 is TGTGCCAGCAGTCCGACAGCTGGATATGGCTACACCTTC. Amino acid sequence: CASSPTAGYGYTF. This chain joins TRBV6-1 and TRBJ1-2; D may be TRBD1 (5 bases). With 5 bases removed from V and 5 bases from J, the gap between germline ends came to 12 bases. CDR1 MNHNS and CDR2 SASEGT come from the germline V gene. This CDR3 comprises 13 residues.

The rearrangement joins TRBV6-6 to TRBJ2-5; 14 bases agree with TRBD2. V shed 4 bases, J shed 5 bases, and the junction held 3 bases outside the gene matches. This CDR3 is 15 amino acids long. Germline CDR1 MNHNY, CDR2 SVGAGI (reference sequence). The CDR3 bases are TGTGCCAGCAGTTCGACTAGCGGGAGGGTGGAGACCCAGTACTTC. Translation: CASSSTSGRVETQYF.

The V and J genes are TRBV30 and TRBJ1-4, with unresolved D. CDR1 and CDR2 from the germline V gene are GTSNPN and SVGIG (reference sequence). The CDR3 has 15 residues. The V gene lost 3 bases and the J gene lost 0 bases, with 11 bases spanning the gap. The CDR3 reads CAWRQQVATNEKLFF. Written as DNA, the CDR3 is TGTGCCTGGAGACAGCAGGTTGCAACTAATGAAAAACTGTTTTTT.

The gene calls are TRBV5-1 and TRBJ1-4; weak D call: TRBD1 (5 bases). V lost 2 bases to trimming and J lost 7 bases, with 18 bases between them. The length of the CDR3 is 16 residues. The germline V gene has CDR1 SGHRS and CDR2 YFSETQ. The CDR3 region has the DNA TGCGCCAGCAGCTTCGGGCAGGGCTCTTCGAGTGAAAAACTGTTTTTT. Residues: CASSFGQGSSSEKLFF.

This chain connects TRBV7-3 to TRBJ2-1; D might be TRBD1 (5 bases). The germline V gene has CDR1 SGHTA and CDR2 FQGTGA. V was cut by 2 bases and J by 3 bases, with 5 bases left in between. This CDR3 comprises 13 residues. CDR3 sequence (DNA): TGTGCCAGCAGCTTAGACAGCTACAATGAGCAGTTCTTC. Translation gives CASSLDSYNEQFF.

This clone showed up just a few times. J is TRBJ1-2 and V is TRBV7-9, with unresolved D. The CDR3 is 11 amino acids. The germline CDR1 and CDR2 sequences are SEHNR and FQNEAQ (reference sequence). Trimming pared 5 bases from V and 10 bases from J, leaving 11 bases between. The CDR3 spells CASSPRGVYTF. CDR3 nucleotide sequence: TGTGCCAGCAGCCCAAGAGGCGTCTACACCTTC.

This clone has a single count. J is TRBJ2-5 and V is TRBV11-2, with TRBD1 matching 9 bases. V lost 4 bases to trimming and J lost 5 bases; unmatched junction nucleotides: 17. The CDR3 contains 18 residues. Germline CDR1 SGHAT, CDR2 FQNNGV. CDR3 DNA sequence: TGTGCCAGCAGCTCAGTTGGGGGGACAGGGCGCCTTGTGGAGACCCAGTACTTC. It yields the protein CASSSVGGTGRLVETQYF.

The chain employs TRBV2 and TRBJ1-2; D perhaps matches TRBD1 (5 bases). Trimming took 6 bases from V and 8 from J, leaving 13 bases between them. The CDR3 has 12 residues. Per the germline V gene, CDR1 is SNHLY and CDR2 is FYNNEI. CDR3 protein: CASRAGREGYTF. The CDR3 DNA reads TGTGCCAGCAGGGCAGGGAGGGAGGGCTACACCTTC.

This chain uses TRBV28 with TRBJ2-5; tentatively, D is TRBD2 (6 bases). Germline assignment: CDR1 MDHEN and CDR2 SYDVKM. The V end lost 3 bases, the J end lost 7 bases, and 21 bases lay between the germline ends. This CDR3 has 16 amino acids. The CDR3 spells CASSFSTSRLGGTQYF. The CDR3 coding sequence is TGTGCCAGCAGTTTCTCTACTAGCCGTCTCGGCGGGACCCAGTACTTC.

The CDR3 DNA is TGTGCCAGCAGGTCCCTCTCCGGACAGGGGGATGGCTACACCTTC. It encodes CASRSLSGQGDGYTF. The rearrangement uses TRBV6-5 and TRBJ1-2; 10 nucleotides line up with TRBD1. CDR3 length: 15 residues. Losses at the gene ends were 6 bases for V and 6 bases for J; bases not matched to a gene: 10. CDR1 is MNHEY and CDR2 is SVGAGI in the germline V gene.

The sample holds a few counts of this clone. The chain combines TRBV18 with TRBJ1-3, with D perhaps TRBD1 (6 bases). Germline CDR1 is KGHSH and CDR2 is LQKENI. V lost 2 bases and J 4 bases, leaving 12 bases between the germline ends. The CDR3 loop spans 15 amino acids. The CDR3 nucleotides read TGTGCCAGCTCACCAATTTCAGGGGAAGGAAACACCATATATTTT. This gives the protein CASSPISGEGNTIYF.

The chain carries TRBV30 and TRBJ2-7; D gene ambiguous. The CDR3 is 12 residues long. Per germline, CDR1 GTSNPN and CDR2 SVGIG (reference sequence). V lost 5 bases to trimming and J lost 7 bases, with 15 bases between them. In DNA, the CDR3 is TGTGCCTGGGCCCCAAGGTTCGGGGAGCAGTACTTC. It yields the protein CAWAPRFGEQYF. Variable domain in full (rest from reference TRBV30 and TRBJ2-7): SQTIHQWPATLVQPVGSPLSLECTVEGTSNPNLYWYRQAAGRGLQLLFYSVGIGQISSEVPQNLSASRPQDRQFILSSKKLLLSDSGFYLCAWAPRFGEQYFGPGTRLTVT.

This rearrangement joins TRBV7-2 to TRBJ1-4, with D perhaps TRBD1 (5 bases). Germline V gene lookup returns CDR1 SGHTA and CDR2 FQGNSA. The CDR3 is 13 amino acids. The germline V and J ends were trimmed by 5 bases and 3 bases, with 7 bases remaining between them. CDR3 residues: CASSMTANEKLFF. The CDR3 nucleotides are TGTGCCAGCAGCATGACAGCTAATGAAAAACTGTTTTTT.

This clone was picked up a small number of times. CDR3 residues: CASSLRSGDTDTQYF. CDR3 coding DNA: TGTGCCAGCAGCCTGCGCAGCGGGGACACAGATACGCAGTATTTT. The chain links TRBV16 to TRBJ2-3; 7 nucleotides agree with TRBD2. Germline V CDR1 and CDR2: KGHSY, FQNENV. CDR3 length equals 15 residues. With 4 bases clipped from V and 2 bases from J, the junction kept 6 bases outside the gene matches.

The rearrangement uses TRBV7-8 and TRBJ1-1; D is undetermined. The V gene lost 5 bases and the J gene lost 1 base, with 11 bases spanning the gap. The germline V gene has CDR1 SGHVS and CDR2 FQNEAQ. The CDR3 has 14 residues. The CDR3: CASSPSLPNTEAFF. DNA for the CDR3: TGTGCCAGCAGCCCTTCACTGCCGAACACTGAAGCTTTCTTT.

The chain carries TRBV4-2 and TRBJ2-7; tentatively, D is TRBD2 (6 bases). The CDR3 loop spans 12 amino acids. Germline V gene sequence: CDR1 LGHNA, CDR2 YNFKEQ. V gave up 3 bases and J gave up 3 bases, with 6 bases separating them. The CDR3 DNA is TGTGCCAGCAGCCAGGGAGGCTACGAGCAGTACTTC. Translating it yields CASSQGGYEQYF.

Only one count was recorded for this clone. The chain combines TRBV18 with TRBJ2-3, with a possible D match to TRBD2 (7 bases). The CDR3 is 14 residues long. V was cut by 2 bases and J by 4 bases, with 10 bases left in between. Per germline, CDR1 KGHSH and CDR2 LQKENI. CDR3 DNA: TGTGCCAGCTCACCATTCGGGGGGCCAGATACGCAGTATTTT. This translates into CASSPFGGPDTQYF.

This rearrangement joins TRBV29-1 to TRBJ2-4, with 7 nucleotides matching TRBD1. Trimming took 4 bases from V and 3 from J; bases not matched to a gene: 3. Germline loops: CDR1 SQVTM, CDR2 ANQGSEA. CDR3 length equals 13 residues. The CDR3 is CSVGQGDKNIQYF. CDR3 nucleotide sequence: TGCAGCGTTGGACAGGGCGACAAAAACATTCAGTACTTC.

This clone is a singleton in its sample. Here the CDR3 reads CAISELYRGPNYGYTF. The CDR3 region has the DNA TGTGCCATCAGTGAGTTGTATAGAGGGCCTAACTATGGCTACACCTTC. The J gene is TRBJ1-2, the V gene TRBV10-3; D not certain. With 1 base removed from V and 0 bases from J, the gap between germline ends came to 12 bases. The CDR3 extends over 16 amino acids. Looked up from germline, CDR1 is ENHRY and CDR2 is SYGVKD.

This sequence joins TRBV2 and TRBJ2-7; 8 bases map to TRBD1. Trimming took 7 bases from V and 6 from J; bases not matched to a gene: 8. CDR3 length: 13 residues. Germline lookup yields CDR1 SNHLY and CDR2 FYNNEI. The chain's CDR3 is CASTRDRQREQYF. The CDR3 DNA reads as TGTGCCAGCACCCGGGACAGGCAACGCGAGCAGTACTTC.

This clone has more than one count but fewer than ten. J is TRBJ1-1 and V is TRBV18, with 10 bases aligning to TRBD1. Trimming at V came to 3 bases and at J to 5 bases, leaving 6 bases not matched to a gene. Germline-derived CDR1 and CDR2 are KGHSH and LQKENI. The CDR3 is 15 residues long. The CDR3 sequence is CASSPPGQGTTEAFF. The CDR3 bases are TGTGCCAGCTCACCGCCGGGACAGGGGACGACTGAAGCTTTCTTT.

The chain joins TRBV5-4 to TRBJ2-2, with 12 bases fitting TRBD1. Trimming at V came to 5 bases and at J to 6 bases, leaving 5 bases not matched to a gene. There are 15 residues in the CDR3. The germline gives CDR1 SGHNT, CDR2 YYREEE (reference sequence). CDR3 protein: CASRGGTGGPGELFF. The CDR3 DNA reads TGTGCCAGCAGAGGAGGGACAGGGGGCCCCGGGGAGCTGTTTTTT.

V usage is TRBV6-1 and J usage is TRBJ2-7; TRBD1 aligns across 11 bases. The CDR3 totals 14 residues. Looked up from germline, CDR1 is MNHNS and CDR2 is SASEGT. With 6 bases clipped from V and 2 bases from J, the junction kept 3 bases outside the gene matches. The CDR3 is CASRPGQGAYEQYF. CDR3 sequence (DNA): TGTGCCAGCAGACCGGGACAGGGGGCCTACGAGCAGTACTTC.

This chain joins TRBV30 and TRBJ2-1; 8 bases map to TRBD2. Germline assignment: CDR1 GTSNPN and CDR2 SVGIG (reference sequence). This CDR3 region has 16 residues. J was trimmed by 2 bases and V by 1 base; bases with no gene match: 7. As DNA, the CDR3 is TGTGCCTGGAGTGCCCGGCTCGGGGGGGCCTACAATGAGCAGTTCTTC. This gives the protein CAWSARLGGAYNEQFF.

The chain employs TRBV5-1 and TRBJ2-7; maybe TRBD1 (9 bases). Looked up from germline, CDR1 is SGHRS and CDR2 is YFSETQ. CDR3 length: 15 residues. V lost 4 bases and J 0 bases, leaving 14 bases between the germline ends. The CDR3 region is CASSRGGQGSYEQYF. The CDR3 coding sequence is TGCGCCAGCAGCCGGGGGGGACAGGGCTCCTACGAGCAGTACTTC.

Here the CDR3 reads CAWSAIQETQYF. In nucleotides, the CDR3 is TGTGCCTGGAGTGCTATCCAAGAGACCCAGTACTTC. This chain joins TRBV30 and TRBJ2-5; D call uncertain. CDR3 length equals 12 residues. V was clipped by 1 base and J by 1 base, with 4 bases between them. Germline V gives CDR1 GTSNPN, CDR2 SVGIG (reference sequence).

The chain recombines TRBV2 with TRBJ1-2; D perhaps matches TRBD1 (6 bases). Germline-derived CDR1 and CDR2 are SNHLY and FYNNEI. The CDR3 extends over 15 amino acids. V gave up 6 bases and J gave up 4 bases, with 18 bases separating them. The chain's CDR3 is CASSEVFPRGYGYTF. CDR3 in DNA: TGTGCCAGCAGCGAGGTTTTTCCCAGGGGCTATGGCTACACCTTC.